This T cell receptor (beta chain) was obtained from a study of blood T cell repertoires in COVID-19. The germline gives CDR1 SGHAT, CDR2 FQNNGV. V shed 4 bases, J shed 7 bases, and the junction held 7 bases outside the gene matches. This CDR3 is built from 16 residues. Sequencing used immunoSEQ multiplex PCR; TCRdb keeps in-frame clones, though not all of them. The sample carries roughly 80,000 clones, around 80% recorded once. The V and J genes are TRBV11-2 and TRBJ2-1; TRBD2 matches 13 bases. Sequencing was performed on peripheral blood. The clonotype was recovered from a woman aged 80 or over with acute or convalescent COVID-19. The CDR3 DNA reads as TGTGCCAGCAGCTCCGCCGGGACTAGCGGGACAAATGAGCAGTTCTTC. It translates to CASSSAGTSGTNEQFF. The complete variable domain, with remaining parts taken from reference TRBV11-2 and TRBJ2-1, reads EAGVAQSPRYKIIEKRQSVAFWCNPISGHATLYWYQQILGQGPKLLIQFQNNGVVDDSQLPKDRFSAERLKGVDSTLKIQPAKLEDSAVYLCASSSAGTSGTNEQFFGPGTRLTVL.